This TCR beta chain stems from a study of cytomegalovirus exposure and HLA in healthy donors. General study results and limits: Specificity for CMV antigens was confirmed in vitro for a few of the CMV-associated chains. Reported results showed that the classifier diagnosed cytomegalovirus status with high specificity and sensitivity. Some TCR beta chains (roughly 160 of them) were listed as cytomegalovirus-associated.

For this clone: Antigen specificity is unknown.

CDR3 length: 15 residues. V shed 5 bases, J shed 9 bases, and the junction held 15 bases outside the gene matches. Germline V gene data show CDR1 as LNHDA and CDR2 as SQIVND (reference sequence). PCR amplification relied on 60 Vbeta primers (plus 13 Jbeta primers). In the authors' workflow: The authors later counted roughly 77 million unique TCR beta chains, 9 million to 14 million of them shared. Here immunoSEQ multiplex PCR was the method, and the copy in TCRdb shows in-frame clones only, minus some. Clone size and V and J calls were adopted from that table, with D and trimming inferred from the DNA. The sample holds under 200,000 clones, around three quarters seen once.

The chain is built from TRBV19 and TRBJ2-5, with 7 bases identical to TRBD2. The sample consisted of PBMCs. The sequence was obtained from a man aged 25 to 45 in good health and CMV-seronegative. CDR3 region: CASSVKFTREAAQYF. DNA of the CDR3: TGTGCCAGTAGTGTAAAATTCACCCGGGAGGCGGCCCAGTACTTC.